This T cell receptor (beta chain) was sequenced for a study of T cells after yellow fever vaccination. Study-wide results and caveats: Boosting was followed by the reappearance of most primary-vaccination clones (approximately 95% CD4, about 89% CD8). CD4 and CD8 compartments shared a small share of clonotypes, likely from convergent recombination. Weaker, the secondary response peaked sooner, at day 5 versus 15. Abundant contaminating clonotypes from the bulk population could appear in FACS-sorted repertoires.

Germline V gene sequence: CDR1 SGHAT, CDR2 FQNNGV. Trimming left V 4 bases short and J 4 bases short, with 20 bases between. The CDR3 sequence is 16 residues long. MiXCR, applied by TCRdb to the 5' RACE reads, yields one record per CDR3 protein. The sample has just over 250,000 distinct CDR3 sequences; roughly 5.2% are singletons. There are a few counts of this clonotype. Antigen: not known. V is TRBV11-2 and J is TRBJ2-7; D unclear. This sequence originates from a man between 18 and 35 years old who received the YFV17D yellow fever vaccine. Sequences were derived from CD4+ T cells sorted from PBMCs, sampled on the day of the yellow fever booster vaccination. The CDR3 region is CASSSPIRRKAYEQYF. CDR3 sequence (DNA): TGTGCCAGCAGCTCCCCCATCCGCAGGAAGGCTTACGAGCAGTACTTC.